A selection of T cell receptor beta chains follows, all from one sample in a study of PD-L1 blockade in urothelial cancer. Profiling relied on immunoSEQ multiplex PCR, and the TCRdb table lists in-frame clones only, not all of them. The profile shows tens of thousands of clones, 87% of them singletons. The material sequenced was PBMCs, taken around atezolizumab (anti-PD-L1) treatment. These receptors all come from an older woman with urothelial cancer. The CDR3 runs from the conserved cysteine through the conserved F or W. The D gene is left open where the match is weak. Clone size is not always given. Where it is, it says once, few, many or a class for expanded clones.

V: TRBV11-1
D: TRBD2
size: NA
J: TRBJ2-3
DNA: TGTGCCAGCAGCTTAGGATGGTCTAGCGGCAGCTCAGATACGCAGTATTTT
CDR3: CASSLGWSSGSSDTQYF

V: TRBV2
D: TRBD1
size: NA
J: TRBJ1-2
DNA: TGTGCCAGCTACAGGGGCGGGAACTATGGCTACACCTTC
CDR3: CASYRGGNYGYTF

V: TRBV9
D: TRBD1
size: NA
J: TRBJ2-3
DNA: TGTGCCAGCAGCGATCCGAGTCAGGGGGCTGTGCGCACAGATACGCAGTATTTT
CDR3: CASSDPSQGAVRTDTQYF

V: TRBV28
D: NA
size: NA
J: TRBJ1-3
DNA: TGTGCCAGCAGTTTATGGGGGTCGGGGGAAAACACCATATATTTT
CDR3: CASSLWGSGENTIYF

V: TRBV10-3
D: TRBD1
size: NA
J: TRBJ1-4
DNA: TGTGCCATCAGTGAAGGACAGGTCGACGAAAAACTGTTTTTT
CDR3: CAISEGQVDEKLFF

V: TRBV6-6
D: TRBD1
size: once
J: TRBJ2-7
DNA: TGTGCCAGCAGTTACTCGGGACAGTTATACGAGCAGTACTTC
CDR3: CASSYSGQLYEQYF

V: TRBV7-7
D: TRBD2
size: NA
J: TRBJ2-3
DNA: TGTGCCAGCAGCTCGGGACTAGCGGGGACAGATACGCAGTATTTT
CDR3: CASSSGLAGTDTQYF

V: TRBV19
D: TRBD1
size: NA
J: TRBJ1-2
DNA: TGTGCCAGTAGTACTGGACAGGGGCTTGCCTATGGCTACACCTTC
CDR3: CASSTGQGLAYGYTF

V: TRBV7-2
D: NA
size: NA
J: TRBJ2-2
DNA: TGTGCCAGCAGCTTAGCCCCTTACACCGGGGAGCTGTTTTTT
CDR3: CASSLAPYTGELFF

V: TRBV29-1
D: NA
size: NA
J: TRBJ1-4
DNA: TGCAGCGTTCAGGGCGCAACTAATGAAAAACTGTTTTTT
CDR3: CSVQGATNEKLFF

V: TRBV19
D: TRBD1
size: NA
J: TRBJ2-7
DNA: TGTGCCAGTAGTGGACAGGCGACCGAGCAGTACTTC
CDR3: CASSGQATEQYF

V: TRBV7-2
D: TRBD2
size: NA
J: TRBJ2-7
DNA: TGTGCCAGCAGCTTGGGACTAGGAGTGTACGAGCAGTACTTC
CDR3: CASSLGLGVYEQYF

V: TRBV19
D: TRBD2
size: few
J: TRBJ2-4
DNA: TGTGCCAGTAGTCCGGCTAGCGGGAGTAACATTCAGTACTTC
CDR3: CASSPASGSNIQYF

V: TRBV5-6
D: TRBD1
size: NA
J: TRBJ1-2
DNA: TGTGCCAGCAGCTGGACAGGGTTCTATGGCTACACCTTC
CDR3: CASSWTGFYGYTF

V: TRBV9
D: TRBD2
size: NA
J: TRBJ2-1
DNA: TGTGCCAGCAGCGTAGGTAGCGGGGGGGCTTTGTACAATGAGCAGTTCTTC
CDR3: CASSVGSGGALYNEQFF

V: TRBV7-3
D: TRBD1
size: NA
J: TRBJ2-6
DNA: TGTGCCAGCAGCTTAGACAGGGGACGCTCTGGGGCCAACGTCCTGACTTTC
CDR3: CASSLDRGRSGANVLTF

V: TRBV18
D: NA
size: NA
J: TRBJ1-1
DNA: TGTGCCAGCTCACCACCGAGAGGGAAAGTGTCCATGAACACTGAAGCTTTCTTT
CDR3: CASSPPRGKVSMNTEAFF

V: TRBV11-3
D: TRBD2
size: NA
J: TRBJ2-7
DNA: TGTGCCAGCAGCTTAACTAGCGGGGGCTACGAGCAGTACTTC
CDR3: CASSLTSGGYEQYF

V: TRBV18
D: NA
size: NA
J: TRBJ2-3
DNA: TGTGCCAGCGCCGAGGTCACAGATACGCAGTATTTT
CDR3: CASAEVTDTQYF

V: TRBV19
D: NA
size: NA
J: TRBJ1-2
DNA: TGTGCCAGTAGTCAAACAGGGTTCTATGGCTACACCTTC
CDR3: CASSQTGFYGYTF

V: TRBV4-2
D: NA
size: NA
J: TRBJ2-7
DNA: TGTGCCAGCAGCCAAGTTGCGACCTACGAGCAGTACTTC
CDR3: CASSQVATYEQYF

V: TRBV7-8
D: TRBD1
size: NA
J: TRBJ2-7
DNA: TGTGCCAGCAGCCAAATGGGACAGGGCCTCTACGAGCAGTACTTC
CDR3: CASSQMGQGLYEQYF

V: TRBV9
D: TRBD1
size: NA
J: TRBJ1-3
DNA: TGTGCCAGCAGCGACCCGGGACAGGGAGCGAACACCATATATTTT
CDR3: CASSDPGQGANTIYF

V: TRBV29-1
D: TRBD2
size: NA
J: TRBJ2-3
DNA: TGCAGCGTGAGGACTAGCGGGAGTAGGACAGATACGCAGTATTTT
CDR3: CSVRTSGSRTDTQYF

V: TRBV2
D: NA
size: NA
J: TRBJ1-1
DNA: TGTGCCAGTAAGTGGGAGGAGGACACTGAAGCTTTCTTT
CDR3: CASKWEEDTEAFF

V: TRBV27
D: NA
size: NA
J: TRBJ1-1
DNA: TGTGCCAGCAGTTCCGTGAACACTGAAGCTTTCTTT
CDR3: CASSSVNTEAFF